This T cell receptor beta chain was found in a study of STAT5B mutations in CD4+ large granular lymphocyte leukemia. Findings of the study overall: 8/27 top patient clones versus 2/35 control clones were TRBV06-family. Patient CD4-sorted repertoires looked more clonal than healthy CD4+ repertoires, even without putative leukemic clones.

Healthy controls were blood donor buffy coats. Sequencing was at survey level. This table comes from immunoSEQ multiplex PCR, and its TCRdb copy is limited to in-frame clones, with some not included. The repertoire consists of around 37,000 clones, with approximately 72% occurring once and the leading ten covering less than 0.7%. Trimming cost V 5 bases and J 6 bases, with 17 bases left between them. The CDR3 spans 16 residues. Per germline, CDR1 LNHDA and CDR2 SQIVND (reference sequence). Regarding this clone: Its specificity is unknown.

Input material: CD4+ T cells from blood buffy coats. This TCR derives from a human donor in good health. V usage is TRBV19 and J usage is TRBJ2-6; D possibly corresponds to TRBD1 (5 bases). The CDR3 nucleotides read TGTGCCAGTAGTCTGCAGGGATCTCTGGAGGCCAACGTCCTGACTTTC. Translating gives CASSLQGSLEANVLTF.